The 15 T cell receptor beta chains in this list originate from one sample, sequenced in a study of cytomegalovirus exposure and HLA in healthy donors. Sequencing used immunoSEQ multiplex PCR; TCRdb keeps in-frame clones, though not all of them. The table lists fewer than 120,000 clones, about nine tenths of them singletons. Sequencing was performed on PBMCs. The receptors shown here come from a woman aged 18-29 years in good health and CMV-seronegative.

The CDR3 coding sequence is TGTGCCAGTAGGGAAGGGACATACCACTACGAGCAGTACTTC. Translated, it gives CASREGTYHYEQYF. The chain has TRBV19 and TRBJ2-7; maybe TRBD1 (6 bases). V was clipped by 6 bases and J by 3 bases, with 15 bases between them. In germline, CDR1 is LNHDA, CDR2 SQIVND (reference sequence). The CDR3 has 14 residues.

The chain carries TRBV18 and TRBJ1-1; 7 nucleotides agree with TRBD1. Looked up from germline, CDR1 is KGHSH and CDR2 is LQKENI. The CDR3 sequence is 12 residues long. The V segment lost 3 bases and the J segment 6 bases; nucleotides outside the gene matches: 1. CDR3 sequence reads: CASSPGTAEAFF. The CDR3 DNA follows: TGTGCCAGCTCACCCGGGACAGCTGAAGCTTTCTTT.

The CDR3 reads CASSLQGAPRNEQFF. For the CDR3, the DNA is TGTGCCAGCAGCTTGCAGGGGGCGCCGAGGAATGAGCAGTTCTTC. The chain carries TRBV7-3 and TRBJ2-1; 8 positions match TRBD1. This CDR3 spans 15 amino acids. Per the germline V gene, CDR1 is SGHTA and CDR2 is FQGTGA. J lost 7 bases, V lost 3 bases, and 8 bases had no gene match.

Comments on this clone: A read error may produce the germline difference seen at one junction end. The V and J genes are TRBV7-7 and TRBJ2-5; 7 bases are shared with TRBD1. CDR1 and CDR2 (germline): SSHAT, FNYEAQ (reference sequence). The CDR3 totals 15 residues. CDR3 DNA: TGTGCTAGCAGCCAGGGGACAGCGACCCAAGAGACCCAGTACTTC. It codes for CASSQGTATQETQYF.

The chain's CDR3 is CASSYWGQGLFF. CDR3 nucleotide sequence: TGTGCCAGCAGCTATTGGGGACAGGGGTTGTTCTTC. This rearrangement joins TRBV11-2 to TRBJ2-1, with 10 bases identical to TRBD1. CDR3 length: 12 amino acids. Per germline, CDR1 SGHAT and CDR2 FQNNGV. V dropped 4 bases and J dropped 15; count of bases not matched to a gene: 6.

The chain has TRBV6-5 and TRBJ2-3; D unresolved. CDR3 length: 14 amino acids. Germline values: CDR1 MNHEY, CDR2 SVGAGI. V was trimmed by 6 bases and J by 4 bases, leaving 14 bases between them. DNA for the CDR3: TGTGCCAGCAGACTCCAAAGCCTAGCAGATACGCAGTATTTT. Its translation: CASRLQSLADTQYF.

This chain joins TRBV7-9 and TRBJ2-2; D might be TRBD2 (6 bases). The CDR3 runs to 13 residues. The germline V gene has CDR1 SEHNR and CDR2 FQNEAQ (reference sequence). The V gene lost 11 bases and the J gene lost 4 bases, with 14 bases spanning the gap. CDR3 amino acids: CAATAGSTGELFF. Here the CDR3 DNA reads TGTGCCGCCACGGCGGGGTCCACCGGGGAGCTGTTTTTT.

V and J are TRBV4-1 and TRBJ2-1; D might be TRBD2 (6 bases). Per the germline V gene, CDR1 is MGHRA and CDR2 is YSYEKL. V lost 2 bases, J lost 0 bases, and 14 bases lay in between. The CDR3 is made up of 17 amino acids. CDR3: CASSQMGGYRSYNEQFF. In nucleotides, the CDR3 is TGCGCCAGCAGCCAAATGGGGGGATACCGCTCCTACAATGAGCAGTTCTTC.

V is TRBV27 and J is TRBJ2-7, with D possibly being TRBD1 (6 bases). CDR3 length: 14 amino acids. Germline CDR1 reads MNHEY; CDR2 reads SMNVEV (reference sequence). V lost 6 bases and J 4 bases, leaving 16 bases between the germline ends. The CDR3 is CASSEGGSRYEQYF. CDR3 coding DNA: TGTGCCAGCAGCGAAGGGGGATCTCGTTACGAGCAGTACTTC.

This clone was counted once. This sequence joins TRBV6-5 and TRBJ2-2; 9 positions match TRBD1. V lost 8 bases, J lost 8 bases, and 12 bases stayed unmatched. The CDR3 runs to 15 residues. The V gene's germline CDR1 is MNHEY and CDR2 SVGAGI. The CDR3 sequence is CASVVGDRESGELFF. In nucleotides, the CDR3 is TGTGCCAGCGTAGTGGGGGACAGGGAATCTGGGGAGCTGTTTTTT.

This clone was counted a few times. The chain joins TRBV18 to TRBJ2-1; 7 bases are shared with TRBD2. The V gene end was trimmed by 5 bases and the J gene end by 9 bases; junction bases not matched to a gene: 10. The CDR3 loop spans 14 amino acids. Germline CDR1 is KGHSH and CDR2 is LQKENI. DNA for the CDR3: TGTGCCAGCTCAACCGCTGGCGGGAGCCGTGAGCAGTTCTTC. Its protein product is CASSTAGGSREQFF.

The rearrangement joins TRBV5-4 to TRBJ2-4; TRBD2 might be the D (5 bases). This CDR3 has 14 amino acids. Trimming took 4 bases from V and 1 from J, leaving 9 bases between them. Germline V gene data show CDR1 as SGHNT and CDR2 as YYREEE (reference sequence). The CDR3 here is CASSKTGAKNIQYF. Written as DNA, the CDR3 is TGTGCCAGCAGCAAGACGGGGGCCAAAAACATTCAGTACTTC. The full variable domain, completed using reference TRBV5-4 and TRBJ2-4, is ETGVTQSPTHLIKTRGQQVTLRCSSQSGHNTVSWYQQALGQGPQFIFQYYREEENGRGNFPPRFSGLQFPNYSSELNVNALELDDSALYLCASSKTGAKNIQYFGAGTRLSVL.

This chain uses TRBV28 with TRBJ2-7, with TRBD1 matching 10 bases. With V trimmed by 6 bases and J by 4 bases, 6 bases remained unmatched. This CDR3 contains 14 residues. Germline V gene lookup returns CDR1 MDHEN and CDR2 SYDVKM. CDR3 nucleotides: TGTGCCAGCAGAAAAAGGGACAGGGGTTACGAGCAGTACTTC. Protein product: CASRKRDRGYEQYF.

The gene calls are TRBV5-1 and TRBJ2-2; 7 bases map to TRBD2. The germline gives CDR1 SGHRS, CDR2 YFSETQ. V was clipped by 0 bases and J by 4 bases; unmatched bases: 6. The CDR3 consists of 16 residues. The CDR3 DNA reads as TGCGCCAGCAGCTTGGATGGGGGGGAGGCCACCGGGGAGCTGTTTTTT. Protein: CASSLDGGEATGELFF.

The chain is built from TRBV4-3 and TRBJ2-7; 8 bases fit TRBD2. The V segment lost 5 bases and the J segment 4 bases; nucleotides outside the gene matches: 10. CDR3 length: 15 amino acids. The V gene's germline CDR1 is LGHNA and CDR2 YSLEER. CDR3 DNA: TGCGCCAGCAGCATGAACGCGGGAGGCGCATACGAGCAGTACTTC. It specifies CASSMNAGGAYEQYF.